This T cell receptor (beta chain) was sequenced for a study of shared clonotypes between healthy human individuals. Overall study context: Donors had three CD4 naive, three CD4 memory, two CD8 naive and one CD8 memory plate apiece.

Trimming removed 4 bases at V and 5 bases at J, with 15 bases between. CDR1 is SGHDT, CDR2 YYEEEE, per germline. This CDR3 has 14 amino acids. CD45RO-negative CD8 cells positively selected for CCR7 made up the naive population, which excluded terminally differentiated effector memory CD45RA+ cells. Profiling relied on immunoSEQ multiplex PCR, and the TCRdb table lists in-frame clones only, not all of them. The sample holds about 2,100,000 clones, around 93% seen once. This chain uses TRBV5-6 with TRBJ2-5; a weak D match, TRBD2 (6 bases). This clonotype was obtained from a man between 18 and 29 years old in good health. Some clones in this sample may be carry-over from other donors' samples. The sample consisted of naive CD8+ T cells from PBMCs. The CDR3 bases are TGTGCCAGCAGCCCCGGGACGGGGAGGGAGACCCAGTACTTC. Protein: CASSPGTGRETQYF.